This TCR beta chain was profiled in a study of Ad26.COV2.S vaccination and SARS-CoV-2 variants. TCRdb's copy holds only in-frame clones and misses some; the assay was immunoSEQ multiplex PCR. Of a few hundred thousand clones listed, approximately 87% are singletons. Note on this clone: Its antigen is still unknown.

Study-wide results and limits: Placebo recipients showed lower spike-specific TCR breadth than vaccinees. Analyses of TCR breadth and depth may have underestimated total T cell responses.

CDR3 length: 13 residues. The treatment is: 19 received Ad26.COV2.S at low or high dose, single or two shots; roughly five received placebo; per-sample allocation not given. The study sampled participants on day 63 after the first vaccine or placebo injection. The rearrangement links TRBV12-1 to TRBJ2-7; the table calls TRBD1, which could not be checked here. TRBV12-1 is shown as a pseudogene. This sample comprised peripheral blood, obtained in a trial of Ad26.COV2.S vaccine versus placebo. The sequence was obtained from a person between 18 and 65 years old who received the Ad26.COV2.S COVID-19 vaccine or a placebo. CDR3 DNA sequence: TGTGCCAGCAGCTTTGACATCTCCTACGAGCAGTACTTC. This sequence encodes CASSFDISYEQYF.